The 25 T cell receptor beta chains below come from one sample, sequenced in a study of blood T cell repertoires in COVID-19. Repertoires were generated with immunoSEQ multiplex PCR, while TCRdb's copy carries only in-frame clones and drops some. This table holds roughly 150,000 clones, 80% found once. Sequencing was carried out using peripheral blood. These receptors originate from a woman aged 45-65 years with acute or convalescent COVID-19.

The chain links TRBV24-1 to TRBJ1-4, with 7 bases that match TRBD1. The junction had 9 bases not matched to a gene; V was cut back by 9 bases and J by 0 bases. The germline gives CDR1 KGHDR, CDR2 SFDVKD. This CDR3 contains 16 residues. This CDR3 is CATAQGGSATNEKLFF. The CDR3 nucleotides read TGTGCCACCGCCCAGGGGGGCTCTGCAACTAATGAAAAACTGTTTTTT.

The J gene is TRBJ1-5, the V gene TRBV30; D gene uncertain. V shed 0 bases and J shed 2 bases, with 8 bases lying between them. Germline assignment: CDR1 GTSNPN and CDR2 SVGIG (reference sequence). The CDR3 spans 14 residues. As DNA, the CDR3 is TGTGCCTGGAGTGTGAGTGCGGGCAATCAGCCCCAGCATTTT. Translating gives CAWSVSAGNQPQHF.

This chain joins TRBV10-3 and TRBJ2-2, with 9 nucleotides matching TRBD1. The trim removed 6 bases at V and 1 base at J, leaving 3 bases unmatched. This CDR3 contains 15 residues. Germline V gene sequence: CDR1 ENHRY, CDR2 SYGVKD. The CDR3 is CAIRTTGGNTGELFF. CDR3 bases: TGTGCCATCAGAACGACAGGGGGGAACACCGGGGAGCTGTTTTTT.

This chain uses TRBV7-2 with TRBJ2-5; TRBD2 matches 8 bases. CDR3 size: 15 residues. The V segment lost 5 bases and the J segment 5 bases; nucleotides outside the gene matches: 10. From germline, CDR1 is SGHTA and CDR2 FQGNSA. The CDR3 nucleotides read TGTGCCAGCAGCCTTCGGGGGGGGAGTAGGGAGACCCAGTACTTC. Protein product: CASSLRGGSRETQYF.

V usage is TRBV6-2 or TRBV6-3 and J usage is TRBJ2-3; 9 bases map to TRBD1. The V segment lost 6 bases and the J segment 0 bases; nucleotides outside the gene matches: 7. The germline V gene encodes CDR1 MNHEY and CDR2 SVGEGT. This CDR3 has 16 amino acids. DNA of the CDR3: TGTGCCAGCAGCGATGGGACAGGGTTGAGCACAGATACGCAGTATTTT. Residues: CASSDGTGLSTDTQYF.

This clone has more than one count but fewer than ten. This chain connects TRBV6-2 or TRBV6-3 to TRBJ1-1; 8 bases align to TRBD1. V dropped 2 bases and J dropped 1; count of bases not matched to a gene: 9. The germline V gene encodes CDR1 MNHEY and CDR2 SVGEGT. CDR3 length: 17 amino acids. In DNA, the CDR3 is TGTGCCAGCAGTTACCCCCTCGGACAGGGAAGGAACACTGAAGCTTTCTTT. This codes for CASSYPLGQGRNTEAFF.

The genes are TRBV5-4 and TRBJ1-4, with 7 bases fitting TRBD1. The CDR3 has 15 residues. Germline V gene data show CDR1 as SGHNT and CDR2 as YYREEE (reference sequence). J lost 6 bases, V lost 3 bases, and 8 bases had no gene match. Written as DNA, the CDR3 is TGTGCCAGCAGCTATCAGGGGGATGGTGATGAAAAACTGTTTTTT. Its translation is CASSYQGDGDEKLFF.

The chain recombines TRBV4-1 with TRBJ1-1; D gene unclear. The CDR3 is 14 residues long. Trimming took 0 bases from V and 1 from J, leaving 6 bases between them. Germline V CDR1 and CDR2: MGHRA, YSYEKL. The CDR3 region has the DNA TGCGCCAGCAGCCAAGATTCAGGGAACACTGAAGCTTTCTTT. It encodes CASSQDSGNTEAFF.

The CDR3 DNA sequence: TGTGCCAGCAGCGAGACTAGCGGGGCCGGGGAGCTGTTTTTT. Translation: CASSETSGAGELFF. V gene TRBV7-9 combines with J gene TRBJ2-2; 11 bases map to TRBD2. After removal of 5 bases from V and 6 bases from J, the junction contained 2 bases not matched to a gene. CDR1 SEHNR and CDR2 FQNEAQ come from the germline V gene (reference sequence). The CDR3 covers 14 residues. Full variable domain (outside the CDR3, taken from reference TRBV7-9 and TRBJ2-2): DTGVSQNPRHKITKRGQNVTFRCDPISEHNRLYWYRQTLGQGPEFLTYFQNEAQLEKSRLLSDRFSAERPKGSFSTLEIQRTEQGDSAMYLCASSETSGAGELFFGEGSRLTVL.

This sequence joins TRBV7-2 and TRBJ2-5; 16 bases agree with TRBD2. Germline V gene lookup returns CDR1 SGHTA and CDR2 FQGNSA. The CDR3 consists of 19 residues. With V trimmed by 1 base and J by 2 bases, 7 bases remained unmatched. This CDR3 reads CASSLEGTSGGALQETQYF. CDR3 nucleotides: TGTGCCAGCAGCTTAGAAGGGACTAGCGGGGGGGCCCTTCAAGAGACCCAGTACTTC.

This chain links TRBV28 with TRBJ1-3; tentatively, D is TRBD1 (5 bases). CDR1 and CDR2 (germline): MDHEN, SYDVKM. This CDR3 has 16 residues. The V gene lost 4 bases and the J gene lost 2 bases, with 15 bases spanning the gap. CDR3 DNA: TGTGCCAGCAGTTCCCTACAGGCCTTCCCTGGAAACACCATATATTTT. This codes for CASSSLQAFPGNTIYF.

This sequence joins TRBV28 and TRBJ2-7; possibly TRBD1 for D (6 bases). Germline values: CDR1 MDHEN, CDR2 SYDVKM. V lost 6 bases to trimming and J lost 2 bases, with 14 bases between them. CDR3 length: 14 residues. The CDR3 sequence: CASRPTGLTYEQYF. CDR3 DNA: TGTGCCAGCAGACCGACAGGACTGACCTACGAGCAGTACTTC.

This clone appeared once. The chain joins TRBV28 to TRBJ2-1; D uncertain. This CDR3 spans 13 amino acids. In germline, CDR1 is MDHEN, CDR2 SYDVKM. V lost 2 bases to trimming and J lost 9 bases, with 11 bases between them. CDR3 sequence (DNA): TGTGCCAGCAGTTTACCTTTAGCATCTGAGCAGTTCTTC. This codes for CASSLPLASEQFF.

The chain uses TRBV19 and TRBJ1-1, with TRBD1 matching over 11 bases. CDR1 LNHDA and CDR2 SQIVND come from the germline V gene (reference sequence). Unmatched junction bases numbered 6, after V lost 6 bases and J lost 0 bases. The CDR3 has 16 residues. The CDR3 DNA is TGTGCCAGTAGGGACAGGGGGCCCATAATGAACACTGAAGCTTTCTTT. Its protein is CASRDRGPIMNTEAFF.

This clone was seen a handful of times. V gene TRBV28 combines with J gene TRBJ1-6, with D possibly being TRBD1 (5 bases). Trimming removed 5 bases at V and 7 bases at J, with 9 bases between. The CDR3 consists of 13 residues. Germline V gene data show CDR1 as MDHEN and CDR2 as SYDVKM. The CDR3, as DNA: TGTGCCAGCAGTGAACGACAGAATTCACCCCTCCACTTT. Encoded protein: CASSERQNSPLHF. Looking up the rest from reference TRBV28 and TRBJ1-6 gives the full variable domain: DVKVTQSSRYLVKRTGEKVFLECVQDMDHENMFWYRQDPGLGLRLIYFSYDVKMKEKGDIPEGYSVSREKKERFSLILESASTNQTSMYLCASSERQNSPLHFGNGTRLTVT.

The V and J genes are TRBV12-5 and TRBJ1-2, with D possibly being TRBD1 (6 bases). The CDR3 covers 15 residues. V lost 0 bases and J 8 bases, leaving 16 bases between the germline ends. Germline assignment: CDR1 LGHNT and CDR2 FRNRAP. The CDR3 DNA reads TGTGCTAGTGGTTTGGTACCCCAGGGGCTCAGGGGCTACACCTTC. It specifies CASGLVPQGLRGYTF.

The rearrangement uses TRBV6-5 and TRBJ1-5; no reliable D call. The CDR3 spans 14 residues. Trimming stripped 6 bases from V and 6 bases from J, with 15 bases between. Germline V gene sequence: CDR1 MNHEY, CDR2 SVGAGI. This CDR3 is CASSGLSRSQPQHF. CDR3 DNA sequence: TGTGCCAGCAGCGGGTTATCACGCAGTCAGCCCCAGCATTTT.

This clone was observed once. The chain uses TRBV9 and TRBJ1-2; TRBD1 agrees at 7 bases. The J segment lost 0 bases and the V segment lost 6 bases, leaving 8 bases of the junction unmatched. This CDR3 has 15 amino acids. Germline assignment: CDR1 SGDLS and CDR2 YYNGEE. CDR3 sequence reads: CASTKGQDTNYGYTF. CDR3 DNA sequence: TGTGCCAGCACCAAAGGACAGGACACTAACTATGGCTACACCTTC.

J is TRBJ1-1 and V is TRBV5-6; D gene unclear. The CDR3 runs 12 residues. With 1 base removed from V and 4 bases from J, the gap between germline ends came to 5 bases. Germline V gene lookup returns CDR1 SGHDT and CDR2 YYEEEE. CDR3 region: CASSLPGTEAFF. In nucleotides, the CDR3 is TGTGCCAGCAGCTTGCCGGGCACTGAAGCTTTCTTT.

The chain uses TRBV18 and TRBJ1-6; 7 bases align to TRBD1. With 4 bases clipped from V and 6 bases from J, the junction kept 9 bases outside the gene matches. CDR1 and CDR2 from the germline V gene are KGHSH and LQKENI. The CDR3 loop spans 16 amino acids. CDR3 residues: CASSLERGHGNSPLHF. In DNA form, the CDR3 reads TGTGCCAGCTCACTTGAAAGGGGGCATGGTAATTCACCCCTCCACTTT.

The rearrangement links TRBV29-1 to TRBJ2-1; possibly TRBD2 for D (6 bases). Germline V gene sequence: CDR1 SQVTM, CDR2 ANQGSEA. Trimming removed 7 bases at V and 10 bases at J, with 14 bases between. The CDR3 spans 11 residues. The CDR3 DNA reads TGCAGCGCCGGGAGTTTGGGCGAGCAGTTCTTC. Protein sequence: CSAGSLGEQFF.

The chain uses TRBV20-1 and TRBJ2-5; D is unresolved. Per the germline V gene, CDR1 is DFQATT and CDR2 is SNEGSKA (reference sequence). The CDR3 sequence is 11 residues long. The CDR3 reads CSALVTETQYF. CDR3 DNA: TGCAGCGCTCTAGTTACGGAGACCCAGTACTTC.

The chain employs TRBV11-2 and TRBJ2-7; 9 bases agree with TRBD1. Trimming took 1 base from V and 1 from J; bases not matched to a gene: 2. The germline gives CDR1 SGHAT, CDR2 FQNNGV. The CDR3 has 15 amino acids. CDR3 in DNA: TGTGCCAGCAGCTTAGGAGGACAGGGGTCCTACGAGCAGTACTTC. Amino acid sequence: CASSLGGQGSYEQYF.

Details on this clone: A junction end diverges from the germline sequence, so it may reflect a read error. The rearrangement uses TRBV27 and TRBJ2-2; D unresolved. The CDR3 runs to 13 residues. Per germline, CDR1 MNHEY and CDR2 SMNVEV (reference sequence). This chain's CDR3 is CASTRQNAGELFF. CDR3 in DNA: TGTGCCAGCACGAGGCAGAACGCCGGGGAGCTGTTTTTT.

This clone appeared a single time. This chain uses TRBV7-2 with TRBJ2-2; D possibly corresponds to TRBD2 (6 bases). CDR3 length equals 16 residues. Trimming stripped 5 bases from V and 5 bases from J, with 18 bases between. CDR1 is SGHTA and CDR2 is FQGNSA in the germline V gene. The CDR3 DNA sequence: TGTGCCAGCAGCCCCGCTAGCGCCCTTGGGACCGGGGAGCTGTTTTTT. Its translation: CASSPASALGTGELFF.